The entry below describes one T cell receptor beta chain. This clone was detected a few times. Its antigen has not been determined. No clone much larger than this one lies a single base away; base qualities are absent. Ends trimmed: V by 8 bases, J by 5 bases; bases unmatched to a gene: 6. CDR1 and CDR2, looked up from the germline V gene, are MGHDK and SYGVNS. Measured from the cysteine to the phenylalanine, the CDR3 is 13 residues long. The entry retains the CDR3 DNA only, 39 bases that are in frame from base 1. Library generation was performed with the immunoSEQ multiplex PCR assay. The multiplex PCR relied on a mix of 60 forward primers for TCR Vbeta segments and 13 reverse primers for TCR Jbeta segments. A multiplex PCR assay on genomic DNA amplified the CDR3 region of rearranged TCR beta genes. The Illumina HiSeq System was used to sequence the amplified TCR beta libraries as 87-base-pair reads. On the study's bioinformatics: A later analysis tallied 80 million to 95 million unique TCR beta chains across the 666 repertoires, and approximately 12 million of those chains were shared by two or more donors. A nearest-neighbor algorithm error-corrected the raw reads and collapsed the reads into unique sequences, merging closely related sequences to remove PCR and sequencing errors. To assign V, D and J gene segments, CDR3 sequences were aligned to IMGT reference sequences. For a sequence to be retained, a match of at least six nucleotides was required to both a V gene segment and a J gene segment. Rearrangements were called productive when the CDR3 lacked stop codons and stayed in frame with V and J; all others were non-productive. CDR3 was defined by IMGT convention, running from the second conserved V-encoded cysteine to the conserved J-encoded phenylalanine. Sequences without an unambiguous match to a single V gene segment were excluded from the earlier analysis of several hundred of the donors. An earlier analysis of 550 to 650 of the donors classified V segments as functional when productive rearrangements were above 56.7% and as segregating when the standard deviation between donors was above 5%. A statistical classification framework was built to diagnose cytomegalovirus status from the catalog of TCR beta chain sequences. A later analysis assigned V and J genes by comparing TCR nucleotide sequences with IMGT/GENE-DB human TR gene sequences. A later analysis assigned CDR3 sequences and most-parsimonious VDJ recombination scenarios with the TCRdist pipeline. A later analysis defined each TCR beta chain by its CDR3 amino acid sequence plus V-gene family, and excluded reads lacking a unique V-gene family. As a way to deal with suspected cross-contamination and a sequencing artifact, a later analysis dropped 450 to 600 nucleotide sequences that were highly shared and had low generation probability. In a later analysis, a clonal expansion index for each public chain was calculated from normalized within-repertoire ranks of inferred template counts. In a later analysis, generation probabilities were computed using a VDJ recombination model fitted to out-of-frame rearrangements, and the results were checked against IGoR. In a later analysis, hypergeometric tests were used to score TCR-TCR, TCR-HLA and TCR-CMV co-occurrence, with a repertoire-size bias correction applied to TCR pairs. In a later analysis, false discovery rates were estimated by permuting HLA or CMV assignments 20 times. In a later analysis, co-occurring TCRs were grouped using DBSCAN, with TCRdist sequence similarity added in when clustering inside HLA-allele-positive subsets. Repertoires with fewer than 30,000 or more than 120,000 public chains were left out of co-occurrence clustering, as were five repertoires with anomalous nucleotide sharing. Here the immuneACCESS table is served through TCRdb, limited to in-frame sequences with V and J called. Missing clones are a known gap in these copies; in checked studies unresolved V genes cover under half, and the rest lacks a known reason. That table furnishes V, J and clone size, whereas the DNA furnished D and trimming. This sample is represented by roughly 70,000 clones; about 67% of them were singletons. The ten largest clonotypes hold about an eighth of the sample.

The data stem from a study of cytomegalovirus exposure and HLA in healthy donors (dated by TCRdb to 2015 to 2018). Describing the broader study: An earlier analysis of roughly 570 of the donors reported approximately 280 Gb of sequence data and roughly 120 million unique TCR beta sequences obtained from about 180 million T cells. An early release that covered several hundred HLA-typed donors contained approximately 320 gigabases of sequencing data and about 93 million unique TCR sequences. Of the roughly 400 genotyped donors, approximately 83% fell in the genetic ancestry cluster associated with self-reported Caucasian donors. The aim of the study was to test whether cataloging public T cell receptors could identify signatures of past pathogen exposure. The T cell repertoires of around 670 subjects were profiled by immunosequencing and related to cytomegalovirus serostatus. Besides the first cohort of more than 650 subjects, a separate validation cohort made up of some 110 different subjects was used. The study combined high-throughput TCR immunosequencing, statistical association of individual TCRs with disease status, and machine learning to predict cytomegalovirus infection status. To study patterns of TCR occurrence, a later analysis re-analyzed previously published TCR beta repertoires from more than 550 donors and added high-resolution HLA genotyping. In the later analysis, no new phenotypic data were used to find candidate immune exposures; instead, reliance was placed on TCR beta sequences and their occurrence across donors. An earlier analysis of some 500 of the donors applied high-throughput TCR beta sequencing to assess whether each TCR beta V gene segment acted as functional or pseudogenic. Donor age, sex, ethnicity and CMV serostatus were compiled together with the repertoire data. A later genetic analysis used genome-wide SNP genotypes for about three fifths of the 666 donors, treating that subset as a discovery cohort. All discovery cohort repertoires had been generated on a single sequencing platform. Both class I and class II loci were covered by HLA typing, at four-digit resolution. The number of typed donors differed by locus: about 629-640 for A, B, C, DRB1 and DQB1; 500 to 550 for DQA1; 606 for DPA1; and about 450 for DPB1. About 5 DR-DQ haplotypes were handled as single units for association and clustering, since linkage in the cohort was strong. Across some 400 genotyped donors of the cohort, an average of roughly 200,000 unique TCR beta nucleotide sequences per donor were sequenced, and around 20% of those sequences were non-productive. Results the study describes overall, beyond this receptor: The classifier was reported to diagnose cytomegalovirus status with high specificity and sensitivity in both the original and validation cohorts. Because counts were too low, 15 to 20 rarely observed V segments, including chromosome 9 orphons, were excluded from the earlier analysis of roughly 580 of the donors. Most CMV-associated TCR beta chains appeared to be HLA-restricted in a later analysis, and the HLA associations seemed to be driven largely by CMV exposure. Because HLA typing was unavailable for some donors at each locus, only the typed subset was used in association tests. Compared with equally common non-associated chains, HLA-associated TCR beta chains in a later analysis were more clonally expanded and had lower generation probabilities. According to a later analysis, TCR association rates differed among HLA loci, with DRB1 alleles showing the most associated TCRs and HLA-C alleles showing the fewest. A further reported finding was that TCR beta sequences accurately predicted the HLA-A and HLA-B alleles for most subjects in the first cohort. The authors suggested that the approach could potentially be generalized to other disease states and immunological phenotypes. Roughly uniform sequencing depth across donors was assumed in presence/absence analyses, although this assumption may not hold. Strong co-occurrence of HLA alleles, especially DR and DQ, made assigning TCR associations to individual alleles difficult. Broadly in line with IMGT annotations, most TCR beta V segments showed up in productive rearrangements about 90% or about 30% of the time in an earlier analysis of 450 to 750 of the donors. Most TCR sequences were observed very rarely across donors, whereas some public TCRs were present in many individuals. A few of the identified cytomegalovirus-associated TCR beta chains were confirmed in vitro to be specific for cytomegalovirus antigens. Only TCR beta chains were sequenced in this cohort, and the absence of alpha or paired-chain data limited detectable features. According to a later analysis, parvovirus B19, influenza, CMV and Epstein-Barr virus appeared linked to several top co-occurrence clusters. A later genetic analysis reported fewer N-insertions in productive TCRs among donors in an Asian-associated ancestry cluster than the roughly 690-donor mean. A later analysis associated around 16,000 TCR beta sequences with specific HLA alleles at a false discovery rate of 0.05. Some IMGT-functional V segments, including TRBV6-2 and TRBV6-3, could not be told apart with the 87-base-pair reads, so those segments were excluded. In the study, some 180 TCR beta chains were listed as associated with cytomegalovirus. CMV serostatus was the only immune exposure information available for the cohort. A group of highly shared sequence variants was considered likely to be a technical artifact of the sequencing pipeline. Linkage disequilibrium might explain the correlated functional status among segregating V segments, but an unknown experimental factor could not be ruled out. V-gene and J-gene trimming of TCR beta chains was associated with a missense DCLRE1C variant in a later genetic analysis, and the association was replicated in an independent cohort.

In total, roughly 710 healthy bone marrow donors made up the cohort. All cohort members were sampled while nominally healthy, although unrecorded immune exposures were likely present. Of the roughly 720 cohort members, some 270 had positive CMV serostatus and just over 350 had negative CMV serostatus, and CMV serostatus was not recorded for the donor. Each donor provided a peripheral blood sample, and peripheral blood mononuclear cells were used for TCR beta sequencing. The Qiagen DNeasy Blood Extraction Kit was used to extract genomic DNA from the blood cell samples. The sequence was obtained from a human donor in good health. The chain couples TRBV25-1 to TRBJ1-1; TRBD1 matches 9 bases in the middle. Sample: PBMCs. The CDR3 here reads CASGTGLRTEAFF. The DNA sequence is TGTGCCAGCGGGACAGGGCTAAGGACTGAAGCTTTCTTT.